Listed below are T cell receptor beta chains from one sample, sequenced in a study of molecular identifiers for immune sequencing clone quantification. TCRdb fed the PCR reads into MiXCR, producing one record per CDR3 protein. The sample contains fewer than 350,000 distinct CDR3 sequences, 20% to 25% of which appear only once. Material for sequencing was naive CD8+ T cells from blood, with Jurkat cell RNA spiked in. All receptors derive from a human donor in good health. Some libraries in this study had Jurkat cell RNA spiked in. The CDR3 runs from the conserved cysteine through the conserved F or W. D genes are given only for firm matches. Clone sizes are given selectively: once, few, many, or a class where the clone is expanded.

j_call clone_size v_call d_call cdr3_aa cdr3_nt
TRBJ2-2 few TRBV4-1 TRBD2 CASSQDRRGGIGGELFF TGCGCCAGCAGCCAAGATCGTCGGGGGGGCATCGGCGGGGAGCTGTTTTTT
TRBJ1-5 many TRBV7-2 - CASSLLLKDEFGNQPQHF TGTGCCAGCAGCCTCCTCTTAAAGGACGAGTTCGGCAATCAGCCCCAGCATTTT
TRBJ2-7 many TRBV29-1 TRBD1 CSVEDPGQGVEQYF TGCAGCGTTGAAGACCCGGGACAGGGGGTCGAGCAGTACTTC
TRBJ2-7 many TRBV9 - CASSVDWGPYEQYF TGTGCCAGCAGCGTAGATTGGGGGCCCTACGAGCAGTACTTC
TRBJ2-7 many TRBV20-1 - CSARDSGRGSYEQYF TGCAGTGCTAGAGATAGCGGCAGGGGCAGCTACGAGCAGTACTTC
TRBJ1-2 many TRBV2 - CASSERTDPNYGYTF TGTGCCAGCAGTGAAAGGACAGATCCTAACTATGGCTACACCTTC
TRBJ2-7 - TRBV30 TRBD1 CAWSVDRGDEQYF TGTGCCTGGAGTGTAGACAGGGGCGACGAGCAGTACTTC
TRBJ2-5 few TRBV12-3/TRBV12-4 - CASSVEFQRETQYF TGTGCCAGCAGTGTAGAATTTCAACGGGAGACCCAGTACTTC
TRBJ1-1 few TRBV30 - CAWRPGVNTEAFF TGTGCCTGGAGACCAGGGGTTAACACTGAAGCTTTCTTT
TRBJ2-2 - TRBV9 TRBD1 CASSVEGGQGAPGELFF TGTGCCAGCAGCGTAGAAGGGGGACAGGGGGCGCCCGGGGAGCTGTTTTTT
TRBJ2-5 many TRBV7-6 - CASSADWGETQYF TGTGCCAGCAGCGCGGACTGGGGAGAGACCCAGTACTTC
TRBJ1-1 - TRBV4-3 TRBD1 CASSYDRGQGEAFF TGCGCCAGCAGCTACGACAGGGGGCAAGGTGAAGCTTTCTTT
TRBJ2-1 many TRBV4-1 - CASSQEGPGDYSYNEQFF TGCGCCAGCAGCCAAGAAGGGCCAGGTGACTACTCCTACAATGAGCAGTTCTTC
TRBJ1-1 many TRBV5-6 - CASSLGDSEAFF TGTGCCAGCAGCTTGGGAGACAGCGAAGCTTTCTTT
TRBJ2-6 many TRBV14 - CASSQGVGGANVLTF TGTGCCAGCAGCCAAGGGGTCGGTGGGGCCAACGTCCTGACTTTC
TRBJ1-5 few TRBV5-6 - CASSLASSNQPQHF TGTGCCAGCAGCTTGGCCAGTAGCAATCAGCCCCAGCATTTT
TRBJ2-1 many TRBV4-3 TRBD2 CASSQGTSGGRANEQFF TGCGCCAGCAGCCAAGGGACTAGCGGGGGAAGGGCCAATGAGCAGTTCTTC
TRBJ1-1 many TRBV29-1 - CSATFQFTEAFF TGCAGCGCGACGTTTCAGTTCACTGAAGCTTTCTTT
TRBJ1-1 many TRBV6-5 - CASSYGTPASEAFF TGTGCCAGCAGTTATGGGACGCCAGCTTCTGAAGCTTTCTTT
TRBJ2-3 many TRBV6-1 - CASSDFRQTTDTQYF TGTGCCAGCAGTGATTTTAGACAAACCACAGATACGCAGTATTTT
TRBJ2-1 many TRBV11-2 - CASRPTGASPYNEQFF TGTGCCAGCAGACCTACGGGGGCCAGCCCCTACAATGAGCAGTTCTTC
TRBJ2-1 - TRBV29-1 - CSVERSTGEQFF TGCAGCGTTGAGCGCAGCACGGGTGAGCAGTTCTTC
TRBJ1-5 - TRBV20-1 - CSARGGPGDSNQPQHF TGCAGTGCTAGGGGAGGGCCGGGAGACAGCAATCAGCCCCAGCATTTT
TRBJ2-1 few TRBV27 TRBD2 CASSPPAGGGHEQFF TGTGCCAGCAGTCCTCCAGCGGGAGGGGGTCATGAGCAGTTCTTC
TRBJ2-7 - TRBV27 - CASSLGVLGLSVQYF TGTGCCAGCAGTTTAGGGGTCCTGGGGTTGTCTGTGCAGTACTTC
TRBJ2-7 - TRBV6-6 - CASSYSMGAYEQYF TGTGCCAGCAGTTACTCGATGGGTGCTTACGAGCAGTACTTC
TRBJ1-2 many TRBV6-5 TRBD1 CASSYLGQGFGGYTF TGTGCCAGCAGTTACTTGGGACAGGGTTTCGGTGGCTACACCTTC
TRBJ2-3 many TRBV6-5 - CASSYSSVFATDTQYF TGTGCCAGCAGTTACTCGTCGGTCTTCGCCACAGATACGCAGTATTTT
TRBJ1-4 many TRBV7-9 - CASSPPGPTTNEKLFF TGTGCCAGCAGCCCTCCTGGGCCTACAACTAATGAAAAACTGTTTTTT
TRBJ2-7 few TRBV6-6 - CASSYSGRGNYEQYF TGTGCCAGCAGTTACTCGGGCAGGGGAAACTACGAGCAGTACTTC
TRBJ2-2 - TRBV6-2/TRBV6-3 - CASSYLSGTTGELFF TGTGCCAGCAGTTACTTAAGCGGGACAACCGGGGAGCTGTTTTTT
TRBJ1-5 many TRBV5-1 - CASSLESGAGQPQHF TGCGCCAGCAGCTTGGAGTCAGGGGCCGGGCAGCCCCAGCATTTT
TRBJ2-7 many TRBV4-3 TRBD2 CASSQDRTSGYEQYF TGTGCCAGCAGCCAAGATCGGACTAGCGGGTACGAGCAGTACTTC